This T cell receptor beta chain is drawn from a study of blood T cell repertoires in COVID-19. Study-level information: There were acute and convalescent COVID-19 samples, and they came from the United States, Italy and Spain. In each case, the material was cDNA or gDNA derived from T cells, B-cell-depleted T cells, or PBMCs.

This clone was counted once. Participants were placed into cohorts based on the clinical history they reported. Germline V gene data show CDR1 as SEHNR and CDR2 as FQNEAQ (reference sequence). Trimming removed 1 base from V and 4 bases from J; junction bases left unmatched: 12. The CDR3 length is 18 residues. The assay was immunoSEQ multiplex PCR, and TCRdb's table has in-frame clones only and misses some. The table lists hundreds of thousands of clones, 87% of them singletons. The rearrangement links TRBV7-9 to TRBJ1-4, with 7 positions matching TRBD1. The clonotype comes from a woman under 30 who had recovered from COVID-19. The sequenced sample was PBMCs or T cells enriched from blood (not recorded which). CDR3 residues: CASSLGVTGKRINEKLFF. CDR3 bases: TGTGCCAGCAGCTTAGGGGTGACAGGGAAGAGGATTAATGAAAAACTGTTTTTT.